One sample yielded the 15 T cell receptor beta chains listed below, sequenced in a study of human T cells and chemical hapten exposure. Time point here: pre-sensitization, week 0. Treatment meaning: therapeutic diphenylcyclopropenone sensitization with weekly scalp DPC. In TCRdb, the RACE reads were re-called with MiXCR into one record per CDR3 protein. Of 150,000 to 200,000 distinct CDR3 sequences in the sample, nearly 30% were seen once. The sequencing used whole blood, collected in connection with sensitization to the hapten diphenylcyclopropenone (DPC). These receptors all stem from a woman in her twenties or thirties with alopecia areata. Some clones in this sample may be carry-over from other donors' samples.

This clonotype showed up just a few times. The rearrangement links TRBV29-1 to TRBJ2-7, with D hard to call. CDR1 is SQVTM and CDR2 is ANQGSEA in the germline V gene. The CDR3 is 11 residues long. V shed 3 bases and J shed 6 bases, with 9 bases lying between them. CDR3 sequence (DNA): TGCAGCGTTGATAAGGGATCCGAGCAGTACTTC. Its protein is CSVDKGSEQYF.

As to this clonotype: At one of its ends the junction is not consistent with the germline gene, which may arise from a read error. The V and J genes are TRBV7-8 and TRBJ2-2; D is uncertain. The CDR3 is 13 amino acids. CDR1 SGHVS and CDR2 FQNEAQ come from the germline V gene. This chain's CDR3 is CASSLSGTEELFF. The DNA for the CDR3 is TGTGCCAGCAGCTTATCGGGCACCGAGGAGCTGTTTTTT.

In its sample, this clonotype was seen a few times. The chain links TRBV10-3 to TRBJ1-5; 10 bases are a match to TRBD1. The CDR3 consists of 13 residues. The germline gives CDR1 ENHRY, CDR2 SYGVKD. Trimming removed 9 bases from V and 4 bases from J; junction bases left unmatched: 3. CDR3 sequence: CAIGQGGNQPQHF. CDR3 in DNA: TGTGCCATTGGACAGGGGGGGAATCAGCCCCAGCATTTT.

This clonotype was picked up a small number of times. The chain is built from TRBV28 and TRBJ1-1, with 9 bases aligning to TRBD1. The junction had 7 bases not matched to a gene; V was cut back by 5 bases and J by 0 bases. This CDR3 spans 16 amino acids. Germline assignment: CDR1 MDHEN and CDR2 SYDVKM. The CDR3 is CASSAPTGGLNTEAFF. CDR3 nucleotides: TGTGCCAGCAGTGCTCCAACAGGGGGCCTGAACACTGAAGCTTTCTTT.

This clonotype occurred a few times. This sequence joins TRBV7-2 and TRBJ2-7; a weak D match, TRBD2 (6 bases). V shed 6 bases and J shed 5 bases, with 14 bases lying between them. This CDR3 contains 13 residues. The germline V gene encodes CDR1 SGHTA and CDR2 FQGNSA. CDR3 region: CASSSGTWDEQYF. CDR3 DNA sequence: TGTGCCAGCAGTTCGGGGACTTGGGACGAGCAGTACTTC.

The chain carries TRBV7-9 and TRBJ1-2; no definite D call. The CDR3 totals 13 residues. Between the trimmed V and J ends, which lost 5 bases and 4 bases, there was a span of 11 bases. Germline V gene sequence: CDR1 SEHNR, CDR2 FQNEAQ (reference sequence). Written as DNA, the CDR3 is TGTGCCAGCAGCGTAGTTCTCCCCTATGGCTACACCTTC. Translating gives CASSVVLPYGYTF.

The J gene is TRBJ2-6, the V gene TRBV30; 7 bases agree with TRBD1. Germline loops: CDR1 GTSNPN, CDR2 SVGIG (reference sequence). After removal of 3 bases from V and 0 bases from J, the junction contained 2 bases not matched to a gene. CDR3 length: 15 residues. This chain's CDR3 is CAWRDRSSGANVLTF. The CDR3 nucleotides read TGTGCCTGGAGGGACAGGAGCTCTGGGGCCAACGTCCTGACTTTC.

CDR3 DNA sequence: TGTGCCAGCAGATCCTGGGACACCCGGGGGTATGGGCTGTTTTTT. As protein: CASRSWDTRGYGLFF. The chain combines TRBV28 with TRBJ1-4; a weak D match, TRBD1 (6 bases). CDR1 and CDR2 (germline): MDHEN, SYDVKM. The CDR3 has 15 residues. Trimming left V 6 bases short and J 14 bases short, with 25 bases between.

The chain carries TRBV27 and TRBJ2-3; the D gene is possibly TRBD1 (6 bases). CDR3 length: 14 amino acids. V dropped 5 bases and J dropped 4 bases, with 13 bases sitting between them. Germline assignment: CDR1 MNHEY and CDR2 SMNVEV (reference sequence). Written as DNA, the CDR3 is TGTGCCAGCAGTCAATACAGGGTTTCAGATACGCAGTATTTT. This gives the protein CASSQYRVSDTQYF.

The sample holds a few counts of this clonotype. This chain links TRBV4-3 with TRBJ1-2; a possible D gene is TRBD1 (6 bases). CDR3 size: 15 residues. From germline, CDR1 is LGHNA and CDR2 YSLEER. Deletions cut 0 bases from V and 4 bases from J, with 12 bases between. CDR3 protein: CASSQDRGAPYGYTF. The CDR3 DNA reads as TGCGCCAGCAGCCAAGACAGGGGCGCTCCCTATGGCTACACCTTC.

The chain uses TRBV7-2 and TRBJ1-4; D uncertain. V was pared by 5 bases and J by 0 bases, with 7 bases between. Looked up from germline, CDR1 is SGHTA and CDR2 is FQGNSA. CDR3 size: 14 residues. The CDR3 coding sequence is TGTGCCAGCAGCAACTTTACAACTAATGAAAAACTGTTTTTT. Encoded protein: CASSNFTTNEKLFF.

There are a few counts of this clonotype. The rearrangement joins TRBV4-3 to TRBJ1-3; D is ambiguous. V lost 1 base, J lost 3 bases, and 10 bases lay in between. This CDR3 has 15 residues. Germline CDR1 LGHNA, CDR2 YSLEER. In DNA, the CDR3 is TGCGCCAGCAGCCAAGCTTCTGGGAATGGAAACACCATATATTTT. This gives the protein CASSQASGNGNTIYF.

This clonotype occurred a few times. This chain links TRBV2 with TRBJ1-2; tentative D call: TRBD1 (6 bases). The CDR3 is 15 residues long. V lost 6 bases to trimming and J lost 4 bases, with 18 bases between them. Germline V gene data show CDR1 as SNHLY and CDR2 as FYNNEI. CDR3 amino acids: CASSHSTGNIYGYTF. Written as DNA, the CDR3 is TGTGCCAGCAGCCATAGTACAGGGAATATCTATGGCTACACCTTC. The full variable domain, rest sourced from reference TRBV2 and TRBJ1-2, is EPEVTQTPSHQVTQMGQEVILRCVPISNHLYFYWYRQILGQKVEFLVSFYNNEISEKSEIFDDQFSVERPDGSNFTLKIRSTKLEDSAMYFCASSHSTGNIYGYTFGSGTRLTVV.

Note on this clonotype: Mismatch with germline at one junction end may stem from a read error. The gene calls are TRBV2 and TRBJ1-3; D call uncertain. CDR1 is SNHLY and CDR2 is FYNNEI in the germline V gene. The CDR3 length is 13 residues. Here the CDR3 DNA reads TGTGCCAGCAGGGGTGACGCCGGAAGCACCATATATTTT. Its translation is CASRGDAGSTIYF.

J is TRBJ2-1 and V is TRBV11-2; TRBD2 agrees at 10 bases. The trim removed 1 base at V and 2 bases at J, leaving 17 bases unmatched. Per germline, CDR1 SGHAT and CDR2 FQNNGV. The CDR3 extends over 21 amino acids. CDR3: CASSLGPKILAGPLAYNEQFF. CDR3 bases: TGTGCCAGCAGCTTAGGCCCTAAGATACTAGCGGGACCCCTGGCCTACAATGAGCAGTTCTTC.